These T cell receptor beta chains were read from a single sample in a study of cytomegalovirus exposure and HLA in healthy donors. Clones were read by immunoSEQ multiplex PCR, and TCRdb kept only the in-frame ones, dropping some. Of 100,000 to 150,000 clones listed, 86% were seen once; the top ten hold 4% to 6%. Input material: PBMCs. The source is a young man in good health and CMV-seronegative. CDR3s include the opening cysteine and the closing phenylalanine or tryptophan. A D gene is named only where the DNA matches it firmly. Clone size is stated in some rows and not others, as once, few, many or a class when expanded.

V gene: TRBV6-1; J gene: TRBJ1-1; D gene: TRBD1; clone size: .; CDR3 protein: CASTGTGRTEAFF; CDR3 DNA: TGTGCCAGCACCGGGACAGGGCGGACTGAAGCTTTCTTT
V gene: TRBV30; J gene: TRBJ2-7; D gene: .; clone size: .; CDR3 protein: CAWTLGTGDEQYF; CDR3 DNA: TGTGCCTGGACCCTCGGGACTGGGGACGAGCAGTACTTC
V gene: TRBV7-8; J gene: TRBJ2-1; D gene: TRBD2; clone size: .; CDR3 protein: CASSLDGSGGYNEQFF; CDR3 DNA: TGTGCCAGCAGCTTAGACGGCAGCGGGGGCTACAATGAGCAGTTCTTC
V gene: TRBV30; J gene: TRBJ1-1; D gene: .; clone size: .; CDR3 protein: CAWSGDMNTEAFF; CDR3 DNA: TGTGCCTGGAGTGGAGACATGAACACTGAAGCTTTCTTT
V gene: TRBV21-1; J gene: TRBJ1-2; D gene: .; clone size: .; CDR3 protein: CASSKVEGGEYGYTF; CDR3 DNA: TGTGCCAGCAGCAAAGTGGAAGGGGGAGAATATGGCTACACCTTC
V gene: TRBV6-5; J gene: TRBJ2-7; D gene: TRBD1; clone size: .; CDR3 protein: CASRVGQGTIYEQYF; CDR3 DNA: TGTGCCAGCAGGGTCGGACAGGGGACTATCTACGAGCAGTACTTC
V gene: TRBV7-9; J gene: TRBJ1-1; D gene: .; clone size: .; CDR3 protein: CASSYRNTEAFF; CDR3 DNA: TGTGCCAGCAGCTACAGGAACACTGAAGCTTTCTTT
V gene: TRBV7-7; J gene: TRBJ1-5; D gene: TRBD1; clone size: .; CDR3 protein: CASSPDRGQPQHF; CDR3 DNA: TGTGCTAGCAGCCCAGACAGGGGGCAGCCCCAGCATTTT
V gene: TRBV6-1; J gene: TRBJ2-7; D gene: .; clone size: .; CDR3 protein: CASSWTDSYEQYF; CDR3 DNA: TGTGCCAGCAGTTGGACAGATTCCTACGAGCAGTACTTC
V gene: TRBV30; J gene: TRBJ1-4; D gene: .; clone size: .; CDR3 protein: CAWSHYRDREKLFF; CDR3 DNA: TGTGCCTGGAGCCACTACAGGGATCGGGAAAAACTGTTTTTT
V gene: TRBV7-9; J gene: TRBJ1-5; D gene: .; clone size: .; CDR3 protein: CASSSSGAGMGSNQPQHF; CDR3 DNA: TGTGCCAGCAGCTCCTCAGGGGCTGGTATGGGTAGCAATCAGCCCCAGCATTTT
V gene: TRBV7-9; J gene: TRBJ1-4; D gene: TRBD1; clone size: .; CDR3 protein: CASSTRQGEGEKLFF; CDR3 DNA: TGTGCCAGCAGCACCCGACAGGGAGAGGGGGAAAAACTGTTTTTT
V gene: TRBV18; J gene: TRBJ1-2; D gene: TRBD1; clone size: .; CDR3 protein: CASSPPGTGGGYGYTF; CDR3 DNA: TGTGCCAGCTCACCACCGGGAACAGGGGGTGGCTATGGCTACACCTTC
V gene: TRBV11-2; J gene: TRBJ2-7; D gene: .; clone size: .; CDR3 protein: CASSPTGGEQYF; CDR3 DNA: TGTGCCAGCAGCCCGACCGGGGGTGAGCAGTACTTC
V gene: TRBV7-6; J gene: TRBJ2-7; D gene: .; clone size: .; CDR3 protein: CASSPLATATYEQYF; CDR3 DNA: TGTGCCAGCAGCCCCCTAGCGACAGCAACCTACGAGCAGTACTTC
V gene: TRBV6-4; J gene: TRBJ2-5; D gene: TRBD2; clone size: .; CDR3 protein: CASSDSAGGPETQYF; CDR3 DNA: TGTGCCAGCAGTGACTCAGCGGGAGGGCCGGAGACCCAGTACTTC
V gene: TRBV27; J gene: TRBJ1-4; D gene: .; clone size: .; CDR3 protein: CASSLWRGNEKLFF; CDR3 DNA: TGTGCCAGCAGTTTATGGAGGGGCAATGAAAAACTGTTTTTT
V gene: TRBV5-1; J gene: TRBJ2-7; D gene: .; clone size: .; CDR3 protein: CASSSGDRPYEQYF; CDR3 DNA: TGCGCCAGCAGCTCAGGAGACAGACCCTACGAGCAGTACTTC
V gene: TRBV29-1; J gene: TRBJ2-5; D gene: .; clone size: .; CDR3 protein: CSVRQQETQYF; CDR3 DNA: TGCAGCGTCCGACAGCAAGAGACCCAGTACTTC
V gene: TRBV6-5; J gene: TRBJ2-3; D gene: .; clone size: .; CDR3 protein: CASSPGRKRDTQYF; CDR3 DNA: TGTGCCAGCAGTCCCGGGAGAAAAAGGGATACGCAGTATTTT
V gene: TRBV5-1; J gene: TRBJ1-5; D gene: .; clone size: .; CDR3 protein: CASSLGGLGQPQHF; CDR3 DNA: TGCGCCAGCAGCTTGGGAGGATTGGGTCAGCCCCAGCATTTT
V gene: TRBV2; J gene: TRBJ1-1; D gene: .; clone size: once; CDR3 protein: CASRFRVNTEAFF; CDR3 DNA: TGTGCCAGTCGGTTTCGGGTGAACACTGAAGCTTTCTTT
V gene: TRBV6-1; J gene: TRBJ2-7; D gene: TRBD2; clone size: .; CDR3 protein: CASSDYTGLAVYEQYF; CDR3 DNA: TGTGCCAGCAGTGACTACACGGGACTAGCGGTCTACGAGCAGTACTTC
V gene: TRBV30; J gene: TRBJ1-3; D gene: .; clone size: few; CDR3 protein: CAWSGAGGNTIYF; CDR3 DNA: TGTGCCTGGAGTGGGGCAGGCGGAAACACCATATATTTT
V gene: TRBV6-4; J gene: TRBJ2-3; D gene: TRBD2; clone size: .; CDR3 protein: CASSSSGGTTDTQYF; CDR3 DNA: TGTGCCAGCAGCTCTAGCGGGGGGACCACAGATACGCAGTATTTT
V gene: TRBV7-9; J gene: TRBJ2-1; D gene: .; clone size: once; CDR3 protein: CASSLPGNYNEQFF; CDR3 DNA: TGTGCCAGCAGCTTACCCGGGAACTACAATGAGCAGTTCTTC
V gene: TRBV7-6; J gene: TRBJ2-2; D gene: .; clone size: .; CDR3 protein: CASSLGASGELFF; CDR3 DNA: TGTGCCAGCAGCTTAGGGGCCTCCGGGGAGCTGTTTTTT
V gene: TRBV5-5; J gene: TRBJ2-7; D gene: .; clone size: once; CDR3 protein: CASSLDYRVHEQYF; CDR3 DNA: TGTGCCAGCAGCTTGGACTACAGGGTCCACGAGCAGTACTTC
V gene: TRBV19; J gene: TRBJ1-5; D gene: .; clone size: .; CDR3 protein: CATKGGSNQPQHF; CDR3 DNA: TGTGCCACAAAAGGGGGAAGCAATCAGCCCCAGCATTTT
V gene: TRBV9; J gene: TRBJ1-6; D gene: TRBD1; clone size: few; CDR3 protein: CASGDRGSPLHF; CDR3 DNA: TGTGCCAGCGGAGACAGGGGTTCACCCCTCCACTTT
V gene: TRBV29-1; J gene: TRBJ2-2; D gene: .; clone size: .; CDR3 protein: CSVGGDSPGELFF; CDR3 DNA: TGCAGCGTTGGGGGGGACTCTCCCGGGGAGCTGTTTTTT
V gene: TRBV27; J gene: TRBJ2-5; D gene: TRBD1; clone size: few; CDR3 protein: CASRRLDRGQETQYF; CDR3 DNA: TGTGCCAGCAGACGACTCGACAGGGGCCAAGAGACCCAGTACTTC
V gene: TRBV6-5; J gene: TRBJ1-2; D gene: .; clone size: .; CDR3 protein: CASSYSSMVDYGYTF; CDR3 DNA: TGTGCCAGCAGTTATTCGAGTATGGTGGACTATGGCTACACCTTC
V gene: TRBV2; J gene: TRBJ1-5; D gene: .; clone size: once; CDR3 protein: CASTWSANQPQHF; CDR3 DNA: TGTGCCAGCACCTGGAGTGCCAATCAGCCCCAGCATTTT
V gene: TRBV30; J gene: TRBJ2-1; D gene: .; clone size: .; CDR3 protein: CAWSPGSGFMDEQFF; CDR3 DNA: TGTGCCTGGAGTCCTGGGTCAGGGTTCATGGATGAGCAGTTCTTC
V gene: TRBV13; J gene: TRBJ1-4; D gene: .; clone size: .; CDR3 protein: CASSLREGVNEKLFF; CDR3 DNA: TGTGCCAGCAGCTTGCGGGAGGGCGTTAATGAAAAACTGTTTTTT
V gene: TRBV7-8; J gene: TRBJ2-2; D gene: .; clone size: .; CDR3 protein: CASSLEGGDGELFF; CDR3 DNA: TGTGCCAGCAGCTTAGAAGGGGGAGACGGGGAGCTGTTTTTT